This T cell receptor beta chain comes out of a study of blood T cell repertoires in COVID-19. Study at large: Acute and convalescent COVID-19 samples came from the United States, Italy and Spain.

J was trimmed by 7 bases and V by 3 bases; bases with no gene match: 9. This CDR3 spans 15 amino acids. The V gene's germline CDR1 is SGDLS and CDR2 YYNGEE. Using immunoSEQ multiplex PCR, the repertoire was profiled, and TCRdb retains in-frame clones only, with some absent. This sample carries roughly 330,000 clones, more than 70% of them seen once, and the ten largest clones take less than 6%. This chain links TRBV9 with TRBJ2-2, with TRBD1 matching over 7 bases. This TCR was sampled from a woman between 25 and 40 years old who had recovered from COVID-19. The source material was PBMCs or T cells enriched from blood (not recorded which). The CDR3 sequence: CASSERGLQGGELFF. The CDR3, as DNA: TGTGCCAGCAGCGAAAGGGGGCTTCAGGGCGGGGAGCTGTTTTTT.